Each of the 5 T cell receptor beta chains below was sequenced from the same sample in a study of blood T cell repertoires in COVID-19. Profiling relied on immunoSEQ multiplex PCR, and the TCRdb table lists in-frame clones only, not all of them. The sample has approximately 270,000 clones; about 90% are singletons. What was sequenced was peripheral blood. The source of these receptors is a man aged 18 to 29 with active or convalescent COVID-19.

This clone was detected only once. The chain couples TRBV30 to TRBJ2-7; a possible D gene is TRBD2 (6 bases). V lost 5 bases, J lost 3 bases, and 20 bases lay in between. The CDR3 has 15 amino acids. Germline assignment: CDR1 GTSNPN and CDR2 SVGIG (reference sequence). The CDR3 loop is CAWRPGLKVGYEQYF. The CDR3 DNA sequence: TGTGCCTGGCGACCGGGACTCAAGGTCGGCTACGAGCAGTACTTC.

This rearrangement joins TRBV13 to TRBJ1-1; TRBD1 might be the D (6 bases). Germline V CDR1 and CDR2: PRHDT, FYEKMQ (reference sequence). The germline V and J ends were trimmed by 5 bases and 3 bases, with 16 bases remaining between them. The CDR3 has 15 amino acids. This CDR3 reads CASSPRTVSDTEAFF. The CDR3 DNA is TGTGCCAGCAGCCCCCGGACAGTTTCGGACACTGAAGCTTTCTTT. Supplemented by reference TRBV13 and TRBJ1-1, the full variable domain reads AAGVIQSPRHLIKEKRETATLKCYPIPRHDTVYWYQQGPGQDPQFLISFYEKMQSDKGSIPDRFSAQQFSDYHSELNMSSLELGDSALYFCASSPRTVSDTEAFFGQGTRLTVV.

The count of this clone is one. The chain couples TRBV19 to TRBJ2-3, with no clear D. Trimming cost V 5 bases and J 4 bases, with 7 bases left between them. CDR1 and CDR2 (germline): LNHDA, SQIVND (reference sequence). The CDR3 extends over 12 amino acids. CDR3 bases: TGTGCCAGTAGTCCAATGTCAGATACGCAGTATTTT. This codes for CASSPMSDTQYF.

About this clone itself: This specimen includes other DNA sequences encoding the same CDR3. J is TRBJ1-6 and V is TRBV5-1, with 9 bases that match TRBD1. V gave up 4 bases and J gave up 7 bases; unmatched junction bases: 3. The CDR3 extends over 14 amino acids. Germline CDR1 reads SGHRS; CDR2 reads YFSETQ. This CDR3 is CASSPGQGNSPLHF. As DNA, the CDR3 is TGCGCCAGCAGCCCCGGACAGGGGAATTCACCCCTCCACTTT.

J is TRBJ2-7 and V is TRBV11-2; D not resolved. Trimming removed 1 base at V and 3 bases at J, with 4 bases between. Germline CDR1 is SGHAT and CDR2 is FQNNGV. The CDR3 is 12 residues long. CDR3 residues: CASSLVVYEQYF. The CDR3 region has the DNA TGTGCCAGCAGCTTAGTAGTCTACGAGCAGTACTTC.